The source of this T cell receptor (beta chain) is a study of breast tumors, draining lymph nodes, adjacent tissues. Looked up from germline, CDR1 is SGHRS and CDR2 is YFSETQ. With 4 bases removed from V and 2 bases from J, the gap between germline ends came to 18 bases. CDR3 length: 16 residues. There are many counts of this clonotype. Its antigen is still unknown. TCRdb passed the multiplex PCR reads through MiXCR, listing each CDR3 protein once. The table lists some 170,000 distinct CDR3 sequences, around 33% of them singletons. Breast cancer patients provided tissue from their axillary draining lymph nodes. General study results and limits: Findings are consistent with lymph node origin and intratumoral expansion of most tumor T cells. Tumor TCR diversity was below lymph nodes but above nontumor tissue. Tumor and nontumor repertoires were significantly more similar in luminal-like than in basal-like breast cancer. Data only fit, rather than demonstrated, lymph node origin of most tumor T cells.

The source material was axillary lymph node tissue. V usage is TRBV5-1 and J usage is TRBJ1-2; D ambiguous. The TCR comes from a female donor with breast cancer. Some clones in this sample may be carry-over from other donors' samples. The CDR3 sequence is CASSPDRTDSNYGYTF. CDR3 nucleotide sequence: TGCGCCAGCAGCCCGGATAGGACGGATTCGAACTATGGCTACACCTTC.